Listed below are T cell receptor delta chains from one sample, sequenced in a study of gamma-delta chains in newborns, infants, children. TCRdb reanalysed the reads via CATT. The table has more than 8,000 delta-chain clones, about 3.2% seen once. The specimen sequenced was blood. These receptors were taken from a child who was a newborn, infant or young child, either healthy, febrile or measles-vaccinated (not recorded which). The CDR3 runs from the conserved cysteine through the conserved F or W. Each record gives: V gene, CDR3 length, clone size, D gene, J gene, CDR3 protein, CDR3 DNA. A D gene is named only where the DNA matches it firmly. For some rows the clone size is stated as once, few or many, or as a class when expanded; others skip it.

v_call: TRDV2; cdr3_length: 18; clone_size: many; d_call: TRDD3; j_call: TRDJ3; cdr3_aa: CACDPGGYSSWDTRQMFF; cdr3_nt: TGTGCCTGTGACCCTGGGGGATATAGCTCCTGGGACACCCGACAGATGTTTTTC
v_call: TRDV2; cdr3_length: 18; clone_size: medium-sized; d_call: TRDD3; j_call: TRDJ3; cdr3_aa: CACDTGGWNSWDTRQMFF; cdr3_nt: TGTGCCTGTGACACTGGGGGATGGAACTCCTGGGACACCCGACAGATGTTTTTC
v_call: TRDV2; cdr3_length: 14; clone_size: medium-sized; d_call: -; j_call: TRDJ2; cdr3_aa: CACDVLGLTAQLFF; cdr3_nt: TGTGCCTGTGACGTACTGGGTTTGACAGCACAACTCTTCTTT
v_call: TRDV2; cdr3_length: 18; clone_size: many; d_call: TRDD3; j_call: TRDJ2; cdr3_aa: CACDTVLGDTSLTAQLFF; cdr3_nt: TGTGCCTGTGACACCGTACTGGGGGATACATCTTTGACAGCACAACTCTTCTTT
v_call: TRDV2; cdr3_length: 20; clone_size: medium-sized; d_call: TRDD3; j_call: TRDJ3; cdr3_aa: CACDNVLGDTSSWDTRQMFF; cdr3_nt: TGTGCCTGTGACAATGTACTGGGGGATACCTCCTCCTGGGACACCCGACAGATGTTTTTC
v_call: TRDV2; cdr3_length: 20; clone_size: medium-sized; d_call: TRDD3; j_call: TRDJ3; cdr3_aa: CACDKVLGDKSSWDTRQMFF; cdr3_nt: TGTGCCTGTGACAAAGTACTGGGGGATAAAAGCTCCTGGGACACCCGACAGATGTTTTTC
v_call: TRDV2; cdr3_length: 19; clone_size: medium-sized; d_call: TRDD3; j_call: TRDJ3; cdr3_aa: CACDSVLGLSSWDTRQMFF; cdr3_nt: TGTGCCTGTGACTCAGTACTGGGGTTAAGCTCCTGGGACACCCGACAGATGTTTTTC
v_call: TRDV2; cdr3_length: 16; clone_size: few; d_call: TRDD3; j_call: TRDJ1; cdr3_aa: CACDTTGGHHTDKLIF; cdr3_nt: TGTGCCTGTGACACTACTGGGGGCCACCACACCGATAAACTCATCTTT
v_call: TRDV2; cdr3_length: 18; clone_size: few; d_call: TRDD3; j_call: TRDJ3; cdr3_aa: CACDGTLGDPWDTRQMFF; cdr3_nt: TGTGCCTGTGACGGCACACTGGGGGATCCCTGGGACACCCGACAGATGTTTTTC
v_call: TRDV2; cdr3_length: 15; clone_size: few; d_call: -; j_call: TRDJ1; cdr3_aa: CARDTDWAYTDKLIF; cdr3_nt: TGTGCCCGTGACACCGACTGGGCCTACACCGATAAACTCATCTTT
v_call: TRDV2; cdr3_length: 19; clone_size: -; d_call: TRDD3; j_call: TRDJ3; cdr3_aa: CACDAVLGESSWDTRQMFF; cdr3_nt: TGTGCCTGTGACGCCGTACTGGGGGAAAGCTCCTGGGACACCCGACAGATGTTTTTC
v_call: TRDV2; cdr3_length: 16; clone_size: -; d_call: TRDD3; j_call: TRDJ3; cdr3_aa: CACDRTGGWDTRQMFF; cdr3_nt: TGTGCCTGTGACAGAACTGGGGGATGGGACACCCGACAGATGTTTTTC
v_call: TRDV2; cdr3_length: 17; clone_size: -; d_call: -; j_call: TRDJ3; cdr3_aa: CACDTWGVSWDTRQMFF; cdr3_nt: TGTGCCTGTGACACCTGGGGGGTATCCTGGGACACCCGACAGATGTTCTTC
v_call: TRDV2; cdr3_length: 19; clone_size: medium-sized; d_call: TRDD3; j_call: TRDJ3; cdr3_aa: CACDLLLGESSWDTRQMFF; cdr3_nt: TGTGCCTGTGACTTATTACTGGGGGAAAGCTCCTGGGACACCCGACAGATGTTTTTC
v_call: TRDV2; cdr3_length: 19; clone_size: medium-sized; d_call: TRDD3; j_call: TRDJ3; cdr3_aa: CACDTLGDTRSWDTRQMFF; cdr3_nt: TGTGCCTGTGACACGCTGGGGGATACGCGTTCCTGGGACACCCGACAGATGTTTTTC
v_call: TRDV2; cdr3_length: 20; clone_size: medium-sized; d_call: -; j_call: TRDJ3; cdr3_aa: CACDTSWGSISSWDTRQMFF; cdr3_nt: TGTGCCTGTGACACCAGCTGGGGATCCATCAGCTCCTGGGACACCCGACAGATGTTTTTC
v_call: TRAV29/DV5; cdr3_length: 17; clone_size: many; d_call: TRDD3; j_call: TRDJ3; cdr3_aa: CAARYWGIPWDTRQMFF; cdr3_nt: TGTGCAGCAAGGTACTGGGGGATACCCTGGGACACCCGACAGATGTTTTTC
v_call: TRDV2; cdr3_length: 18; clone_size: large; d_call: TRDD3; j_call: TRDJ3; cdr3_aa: CACDVLGDSSWDTRQMFF; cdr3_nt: TGTGCCTGTGACGTACTGGGGGATAGCTCCTGGGACACCCGACAGATGTTTTTC
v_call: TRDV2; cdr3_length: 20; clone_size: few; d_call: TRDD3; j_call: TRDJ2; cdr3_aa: CACDPWGPLGVPTLTAQLFF; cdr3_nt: TGTGCCTGTGACCCGTGGGGGCCACTGGGGGTTCCCACTTTGACGGCACAACTCTTCTTT
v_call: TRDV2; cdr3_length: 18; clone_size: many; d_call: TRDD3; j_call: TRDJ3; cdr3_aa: CACDTGGYYSWDTRQMFF; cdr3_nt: TGTGCCTGTGACACTGGGGGATACTATTCCTGGGACACCCGACAGATGTTTTTC
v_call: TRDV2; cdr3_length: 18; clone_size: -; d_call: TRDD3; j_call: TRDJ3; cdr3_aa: CACDTGGIRSWDTRQMFF; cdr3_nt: TGTGCCTGTGACACCGGTGGGATACGCTCCTGGGACACCCGACAGATGTTCTTC
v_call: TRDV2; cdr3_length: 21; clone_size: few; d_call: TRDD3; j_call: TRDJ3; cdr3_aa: CACDTLGDTLHSSWDARQMFF; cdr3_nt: TGTGCCTGTGACACACTGGGGGATACTCTTCACAGCTCCTGGGACGCCCGACAGATGTTTTTC
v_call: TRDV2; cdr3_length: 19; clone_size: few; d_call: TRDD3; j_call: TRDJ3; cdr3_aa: CACDTGWGIRPWDTRQMFF; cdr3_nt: TGTGCCTGTGACACCGGCTGGGGGATACGACCCTGGGACACCCGACAGATGTTTTTC
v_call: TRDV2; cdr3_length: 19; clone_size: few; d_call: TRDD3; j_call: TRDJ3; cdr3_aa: CASDTWGDTDSWDTRQMFF; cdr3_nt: TGTGCCTCTGACACCTGGGGGGATACCGACTCCTGGGACACCCGACAGATGTTTTTC
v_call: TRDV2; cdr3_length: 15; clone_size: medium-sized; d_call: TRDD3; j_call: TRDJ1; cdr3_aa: CACDTWGIRGDKLIF; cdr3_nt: TGTGCCTGTGACACCTGGGGGATACGGGGCGATAAACTCATCTTT
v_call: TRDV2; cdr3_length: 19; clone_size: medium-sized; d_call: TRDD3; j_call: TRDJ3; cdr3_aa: CACDPVLGDTFWDTRQMFF; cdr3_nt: TGTGCCTGTGACCCTGTACTGGGGGATACGTTCTGGGACACCCGACAGATGTTTTTC
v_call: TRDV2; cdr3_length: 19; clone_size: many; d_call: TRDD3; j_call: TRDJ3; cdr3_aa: CACDTGGPLSSWDTRQMFF; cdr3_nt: TGTGCCTGTGACACTGGGGGACCATTGAGCTCCTGGGACACCCGACAGATGTTTTTC
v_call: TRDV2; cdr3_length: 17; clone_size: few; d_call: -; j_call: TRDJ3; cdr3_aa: CACDTGGHPWDTRQMFF; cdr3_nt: TGTGCCTGTGACACTGGGGGTCACCCCTGGGACACCCGACAGATGTTTTTC
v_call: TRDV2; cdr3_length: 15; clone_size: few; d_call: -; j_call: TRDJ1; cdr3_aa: CACDTVGSLTDKLIF; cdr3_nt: TGTGCCTGTGACACCGTGGGGTCCCTCACCGATAAACTCATCTTT
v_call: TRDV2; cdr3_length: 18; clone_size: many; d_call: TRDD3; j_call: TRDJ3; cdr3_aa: CACDTLGESSWDTRQMFF; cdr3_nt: TGTGCCTGTGACACTCTGGGGGAGAGCTCCTGGGACACCCGACAGATGTTTTTC
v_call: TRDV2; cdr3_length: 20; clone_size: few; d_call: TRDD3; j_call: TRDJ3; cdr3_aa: CACDTGGYLPSSWDTRQMFF; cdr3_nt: TGTGCCTGTGACACCGGGGGATACCTACCTAGCTCCTGGGACACCCGACAGATGTTTTTC
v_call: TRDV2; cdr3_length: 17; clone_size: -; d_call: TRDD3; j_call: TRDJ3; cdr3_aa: CACDDWGASWGTRQMFF; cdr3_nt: TGTGCCTGTGACGACTGGGGGGCCTCCTGGGGCACCCGACAGATGTTTTTC
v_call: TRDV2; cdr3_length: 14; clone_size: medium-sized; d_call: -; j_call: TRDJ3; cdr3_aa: CACDHIWDTRQMFF; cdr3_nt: TGTGCCTGTGACCACATATGGGACACCCGACAGATGTTTTTC
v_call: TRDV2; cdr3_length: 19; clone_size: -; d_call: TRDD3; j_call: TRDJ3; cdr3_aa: CACDTVYWGSSWDTRQMFF; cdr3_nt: TGTGCCTGTGACACGGTATACTGGGGGAGCTCCTGGGACACCCGACAGATGTTTTTC
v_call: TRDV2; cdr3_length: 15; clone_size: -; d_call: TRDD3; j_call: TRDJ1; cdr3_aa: CACDVLGVYADKLIF; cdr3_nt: TGTGCCTGTGACGTACTGGGGGTATACGCCGATAAACTCATCTTT
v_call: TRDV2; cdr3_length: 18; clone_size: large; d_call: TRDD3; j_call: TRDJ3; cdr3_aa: CACDYGGYRSWDTRQMFF; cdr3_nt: TGTGCCTGTGACTATGGGGGATACCGCTCCTGGGACACCCGACAGATGTTTTTC
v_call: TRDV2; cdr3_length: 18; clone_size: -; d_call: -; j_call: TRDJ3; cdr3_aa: CACDTVRRGSWDTRQMFF; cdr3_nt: TGTGCCTGTGACACCGTCAGGAGGGGCTCCTGGGACACCCGACAGATGTTTTTC
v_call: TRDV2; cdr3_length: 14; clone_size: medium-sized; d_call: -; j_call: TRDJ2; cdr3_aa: CACDTWGATAQLFF; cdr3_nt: TGTGCCTGTGACACCTGGGGGGCCACAGCACAACTCTTCTTT
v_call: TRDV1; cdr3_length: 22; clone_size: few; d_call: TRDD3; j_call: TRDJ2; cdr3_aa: CALGDVPPGGWGFLRGTAQLFF; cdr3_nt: TGTGCTCTTGGGGATGTTCCCCCGGGGGGCTGGGGGTTCCTTAGGGGGACAGCACAACTCTTCTTT
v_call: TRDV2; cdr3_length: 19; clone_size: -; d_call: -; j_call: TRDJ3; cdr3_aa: CACDPVGVPSSWGTRQMFF; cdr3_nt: TGTGCCTGTGATCCGGTCGGGGTGCCCAGCTCCTGGGGCACCCGACAGATGTTTTTC
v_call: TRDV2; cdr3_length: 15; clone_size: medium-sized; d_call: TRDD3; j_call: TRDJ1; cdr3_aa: CACDTLGGHTDKLIF; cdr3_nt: TGTGCCTGTGACACGCTGGGGGGCCATACCGATAAACTCATCTTT
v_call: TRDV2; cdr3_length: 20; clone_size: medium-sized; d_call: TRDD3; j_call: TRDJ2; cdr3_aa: CACDTVLGDTRESLTAQLFF; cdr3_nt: TGTGCCTGTGACACCGTACTGGGGGATACGCGGGAATCTTTGACAGCACAACTCTTCTTT
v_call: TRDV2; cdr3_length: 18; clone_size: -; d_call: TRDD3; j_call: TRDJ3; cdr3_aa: CACDTGGYRTWDTRQMFF; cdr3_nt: TGTGCCTGTGACACCGGGGGATACAGGACCTGGGACACCCGACAGATGTTTTTC
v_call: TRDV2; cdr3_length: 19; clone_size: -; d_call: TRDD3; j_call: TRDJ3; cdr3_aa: CACDTAGGYASWDTRQMFF; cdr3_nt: TGTGCCTGTGACACCGCTGGGGGATACGCCTCCTGGGACACCCGACAGATGTTTTTC
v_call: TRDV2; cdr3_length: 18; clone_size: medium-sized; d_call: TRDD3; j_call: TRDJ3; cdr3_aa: CACDKNWGSSWDTRQMFF; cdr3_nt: TGTGCCTGTGACAAAAACTGGGGGAGCTCCTGGGACACCCGACAGATGTTTTTC
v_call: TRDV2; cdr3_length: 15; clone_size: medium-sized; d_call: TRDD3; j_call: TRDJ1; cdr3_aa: CACDTWGIRTDKLIF; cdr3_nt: TGTGCCTGTGACACCTGGGGGATACGAACCGATAAACTCATCTTT
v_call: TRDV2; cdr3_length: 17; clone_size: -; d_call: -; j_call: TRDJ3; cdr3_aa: CACDTVLGTRDTRQMFF; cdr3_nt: TGTGCCTGTGACACCGTACTGGGAACCCGGGACACCCGACAGATGTTTTTC
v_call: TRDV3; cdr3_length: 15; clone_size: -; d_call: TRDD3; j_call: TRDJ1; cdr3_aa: CAPVLGDTHTDKLIF; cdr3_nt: TGTGCCCCCGTACTGGGGGATACGCACACCGATAAACTCATCTTT
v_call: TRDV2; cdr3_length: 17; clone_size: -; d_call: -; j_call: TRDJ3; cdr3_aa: CACDGIKSSWDTRQMFF; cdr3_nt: TGTGCCTGTGACGGGATAAAAAGCTCCTGGGACACCCGACAGATGTTTTTC
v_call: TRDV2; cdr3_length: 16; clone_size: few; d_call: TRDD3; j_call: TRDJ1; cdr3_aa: CACDTLNLGDTDKLIF; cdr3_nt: TGTGCCTGTGACACCTTAAACCTGGGGGACACCGATAAGCTCATCTTT
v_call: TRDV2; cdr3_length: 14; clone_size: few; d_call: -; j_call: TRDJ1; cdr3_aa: CACDTLLGGDKLIF; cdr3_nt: TGTGCTTGTGACACCTTACTGGGAGGCGATAAACTCATCTTT
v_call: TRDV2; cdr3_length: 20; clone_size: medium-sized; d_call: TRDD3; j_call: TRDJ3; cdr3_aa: CACDPTGGYAVSWDTRQMFF; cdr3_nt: TGTGCCTGTGACCCCACTGGGGGATACGCGGTATCCTGGGACACCCGACAGATGTTTTTC
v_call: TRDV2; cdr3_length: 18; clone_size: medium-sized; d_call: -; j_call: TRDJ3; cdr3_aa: CACDTVMGGSWDTRQMFF; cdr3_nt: TGTGCCTGTGACACCGTAATGGGTGGCTCCTGGGACACCCGACAGATGTTTTTC
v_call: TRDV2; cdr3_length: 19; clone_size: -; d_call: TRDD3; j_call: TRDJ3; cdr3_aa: CACDILGDTRSWDTRQMFF; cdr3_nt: TGTGCCTGTGACATACTGGGGGATACGCGCTCCTGGGACACCCGACAGATGTTTTTC